A single TCR beta chain is shown here with its context. Antigen unknown. The germline CDR1 and CDR2 sequences are KGHSH and LQKENI. The length of the CDR3 is 13 residues. Trimming cost V 8 bases and J 7 bases; bases outside gene matches: 6. This entry comes from a study of identifying expanded T cells in peripheral blood. Findings and caveats of the study: About 1.3 clones differed between technical replicates, versus around 15 and 19 over time.

Using immunoSEQ multiplex PCR, the repertoire was profiled, and TCRdb retains in-frame clones only, with some absent. The top ten hold 2.8% of the sample, which has more than 65,000 clones, approximately 89% seen once. This sequence joins TRBV18 and TRBJ2-1; 9 bases match TRBD2. The origin of this receptor is a person aged 18-70 years in good health. What was sequenced was blood. The CDR3 DNA is TGTGCCAGCGTCCAGCTAGCGGGGAATGAGCAGTTCTTC. Residues: CASVQLAGNEQFF.